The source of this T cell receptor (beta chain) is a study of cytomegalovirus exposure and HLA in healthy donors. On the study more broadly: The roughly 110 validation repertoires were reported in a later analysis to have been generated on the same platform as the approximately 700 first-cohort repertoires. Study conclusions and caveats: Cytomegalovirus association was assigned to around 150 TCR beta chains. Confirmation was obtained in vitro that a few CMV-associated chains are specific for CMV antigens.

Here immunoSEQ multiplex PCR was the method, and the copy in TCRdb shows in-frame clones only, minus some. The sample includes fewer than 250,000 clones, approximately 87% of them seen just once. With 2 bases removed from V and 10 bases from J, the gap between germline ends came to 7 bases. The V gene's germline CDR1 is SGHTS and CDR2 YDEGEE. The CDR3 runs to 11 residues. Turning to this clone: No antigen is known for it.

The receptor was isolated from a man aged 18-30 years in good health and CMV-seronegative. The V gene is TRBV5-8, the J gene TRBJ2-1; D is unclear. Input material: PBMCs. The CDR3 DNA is TGTGCCAGCAGCTTTAGCAGAGAGCAGTTCTTC. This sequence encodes CASSFSREQFF.